The clone carrying this T cell receptor beta chain showed up just a few times. The antigen is not known. HTBI primers from iRepertoire and Arm-PCR of CDR3 regions yielded the TCR beta libraries. TCRdb recomputed calls from the multiplex PCR reads with MiXCR, one row per CDR3 protein. The data hold roughly 400,000 distinct CDR3 sequences, with around 20% observed a single time. This entry is derived from a study of regulatory T cells in long-lasting Graves disease. Overall study findings and caveats: More public clonotypes were shared by persistent patients (around 2,500) than by new patients (under 1,000). Persistent disease favored TRBV28, TRBJ1-2 and TRBJ2-5. Only a small sample size was used, which may have cut accuracy.

Sample time point: persistent/refractory GD, antithyroid drugs over 5 years with positive TRAb. PBMC-extracted RNA yielded the TCR library. V was shortened by 1 base and J by 2 bases, with 1 base between the two germline ends. Germline V gives CDR1 KGHDR, CDR2 SFDVKD. This CDR3 is built from 13 residues. The receptor's source is a female donor with Graves disease. This sequence joins TRBV24-1 and TRBJ2-2; D unclear. The sample in question was peripheral blood mononuclear cells (PBMCs), obtained when the disease was refractory, from a patient treated with antithyroid drugs. The CDR3 sequence: CATSDFNTGELFF. Written as DNA, the CDR3 is TGTGCCACCAGTGATTTTAACACCGGGGAGCTGTTTTTT.